This T cell receptor (beta chain) was recovered during a study of CD8 T cells in Susac syndrome. Study results and limitations: The study conceded that relatively few individuals underwent its TCR sequencing and HLA analysis.

It was negative isolation that provided the CD8+ and CD4+ T cells, whereas TEMRA cells were enriched by FACS. Of note for this clonotype: Its antigen is unknown.

Reverse transcription of about 0.45 to 1 ug RNA was performed with random hexamers. TCRdb reprocessed the immunoSEQ multiplex PCR reads with MiXCR, giving one entry per CDR3 protein. The table records about 130,000 distinct CDR3 sequences, over 75% of them present only once. The V gene's germline CDR1 is MGHRA and CDR2 YSYEKL. V dropped 0 bases and J dropped 10; count of bases not matched to a gene: 6. This CDR3 region has 15 residues. Sequenced input: CD8+ T cells from PBMCs. This clonotype originated in a human donor with multiple sclerosis. V usage is TRBV4-1 and J usage is TRBJ1-6, with 7 bases aligning to TRBD1. CDR3: CASSQDRGLSSPLHF. Written as DNA, the CDR3 is TGCGCCAGCAGCCAAGACAGGGGGTTAAGCTCACCCCTCCACTTT.